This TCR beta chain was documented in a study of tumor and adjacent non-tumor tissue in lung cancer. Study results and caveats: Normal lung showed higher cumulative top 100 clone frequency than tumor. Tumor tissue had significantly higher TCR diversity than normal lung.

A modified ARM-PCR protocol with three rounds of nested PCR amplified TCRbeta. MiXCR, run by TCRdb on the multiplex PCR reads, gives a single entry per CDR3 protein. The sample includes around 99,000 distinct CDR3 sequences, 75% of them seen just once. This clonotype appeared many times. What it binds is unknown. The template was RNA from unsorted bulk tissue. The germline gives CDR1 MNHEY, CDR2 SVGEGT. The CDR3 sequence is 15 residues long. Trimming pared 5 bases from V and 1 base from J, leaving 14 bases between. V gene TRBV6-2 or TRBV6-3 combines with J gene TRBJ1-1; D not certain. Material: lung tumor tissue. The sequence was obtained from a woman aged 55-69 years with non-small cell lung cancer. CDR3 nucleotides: TGTGCCAGCAGTCCACGGCCAGAGAGGAACACTGAAGCTTTCTTT. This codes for CASSPRPERNTEAFF.